These 21 T cell receptor beta chains originate from one sample sequenced in a study of regulatory T cells (dated by TCRdb to 2017 to 2018). The research as a whole found: Hydrophobic residues at CDR3 positions 6 and 7 were enriched in conventional CD4+ T cells from CD3G-deficient patients, which suggests more self-reactive specificities.

The library relied on the immunoSEQ multiplex PCR assay. In the multiplex PCR, 52 forward TRBV primers and 13 reverse TRBJ primers were used, and assay-based and computational corrections were applied for amplification bias. Not all clones reach the TCRdb copy of this immuneACCESS table, which keeps in-frame sequences only. Checked studies attribute under half of the gap to unresolved V genes and leave the rest unexplained. This sample lists 30,000 to 40,000 clones; approximately 91% were detected once. Clones ranked in the top ten supply approximately 2.4% of the sample. For these receptors, no antigen is known. The sequenced material came from conventional CD4+ T cells sorted from blood. These receptors all stem from a person aged 18 to 35 with CD3G deficiency.

This chain connects TRBV5-1 to TRBJ2-7; a weak D match, TRBD1 (6 bases). From germline, CDR1 is SGHRS and CDR2 YFSETQ. Trimming left V 4 bases short and J 2 bases short, with 16 bases between. The CDR3 spans 15 residues. CDR3 in DNA: TGCGCCAGCAGCCCCACGACAGGAATGGCCTACGAGCAGTACTTC. It codes for CASSPTTGMAYEQYF.

The gene calls are TRBV6-6 and TRBJ2-7; D not certain. Germline V lookup: CDR1 MNHNY, CDR2 SVGAGI (reference sequence). The CDR3 extends over 14 amino acids. V was pared by 2 bases and J by 0 bases, with 8 bases between. CDR3 in amino acids: CASSYRQSSYEQYF. The CDR3 coding sequence is TGTGCCAGCAGTTACCGGCAGAGCTCCTACGAGCAGTACTTC.

The V and J genes are TRBV7-9 and TRBJ2-3; 10 bases match TRBD2. The germline V gene encodes CDR1 SEHNR and CDR2 FQNEAQ (reference sequence). CDR3 length: 15 residues. V lost 0 bases to trimming and J lost 3 bases; unmatched junction nucleotides: 0. The CDR3, as DNA: TGTGCCAGCAGCTTAGCGGGACTAGCGACAGATACGCAGTATTTT. Its protein is CASSLAGLATDTQYF.

The gene calls are TRBV28 and TRBJ2-1; D is unclear. CDR3 length: 11 residues. Germline V CDR1 and CDR2: MDHEN, SYDVKM. Trimming stripped 6 bases from V and 5 bases from J, with 5 bases between. In DNA, the CDR3 is TGTGCCAGCAGCTCGCACAATGAGCAGTTCTTC. Translation: CASSSHNEQFF.

This chain joins TRBV28 and TRBJ1-5, with D perhaps matching TRBD1 (6 bases). CDR3 length: 14 residues. V lost 5 bases to trimming and J lost 4 bases, with 12 bases between them. Germline V lookup: CDR1 MDHEN, CDR2 SYDVKM. This chain's CDR3 is CASSPGQFNQPQHF. CDR3 sequence (DNA): TGTGCCAGCAGTCCCGGACAGTTTAATCAGCCCCAGCATTTT.

This clone was detected only once. The chain joins TRBV28 to TRBJ1-2, with TRBD1 matching 7 bases. The V segment lost 10 bases and the J segment 8 bases; nucleotides outside the gene matches: 10. Germline CDR1 reads MDHEN; CDR2 reads SYDVKM. The CDR3 has 12 residues. CDR3 loop: CATQEGARGYTF. CDR3 nucleotide sequence: TGTGCCACCCAGGAGGGGGCGCGGGGCTACACCTTC.

This clone was recorded a few times. The rearrangement links TRBV18 to TRBJ1-6; no clear D gene. Trimming cost V 6 bases and J 7 bases, with 10 bases left between them. Germline CDR1 and CDR2: KGHSH and LQKENI. This CDR3 has 13 residues. CDR3 protein: CASSSTVNSPLHF. CDR3 in DNA: TGTGCCAGCTCGTCCACGGTGAATTCACCCCTCCACTTT.

The chain combines TRBV10-2 with TRBJ2-7; tentatively, D is TRBD1 or TRBD2 (7 bases each). Per germline, CDR1 WSHSY and CDR2 SAAADI. With 7 bases removed from V and 0 bases from J, the gap between germline ends came to 16 bases. The CDR3 consists of 15 residues. CDR3 region: CASKRGLADSYEQYF. DNA for the CDR3: TGCGCCAGCAAAAGGGGGCTAGCGGACTCCTACGAGCAGTACTTC.

The genes are TRBV28 and TRBJ2-7, with D perhaps TRBD2 (5 bases). The ends were cut back, 5 bases at V and 7 bases at J, with 12 bases in the middle. The CDR3 runs 12 residues. The germline CDR1 and CDR2 sequences are MDHEN and SYDVKM. The chain's CDR3 is CASSRTRREQYF. The CDR3 nucleotides are TGTGCCAGCAGTCGGACTCGCCGGGAGCAGTACTTC.

This chain links TRBV19 with TRBJ2-4, with D tentatively TRBD1 (5 bases). Per germline, CDR1 LNHDA and CDR2 SQIVND (reference sequence). Trimming removed 3 bases at V and 8 bases at J, with 11 bases between. This CDR3 contains 13 residues. The CDR3 loop is CASSMTLGDIQYF. CDR3 DNA: TGTGCCAGTAGTATGACCCTAGGGGACATTCAGTACTTC. The variable domain in full, with the rest retrieved from reference TRBV19 and TRBJ2-4, is DGGITQSPKYLFRKEGQNVTLSCEQNLNHDAMYWYRQDPGQGLRLIYYSQIVNDFQKGDIAEGYSVSREKKESFPLTVTSAQKNPTAFYLCASSMTLGDIQYFGAGTRLSVL.

The gene calls are TRBV19 and TRBJ1-6, with 7 bases fitting TRBD1. Germline values: CDR1 LNHDA, CDR2 SQIVND (reference sequence). Unmatched junction bases numbered 5, after V lost 5 bases and J lost 10 bases. This CDR3 is built from 13 residues. CDR3 DNA sequence: TGTGCCAGTAGTGAGGGGGCAGGATCACCCCTCCACTTT. This encodes CASSEGAGSPLHF.

The gene calls are TRBV9 and TRBJ2-3, with D perhaps assigned TRBD1 or TRBD2 (7 bases each). Trimming removed 0 bases from V and 2 bases from J, with 10 bases in between. The length of the CDR3 is 15 residues. Germline-derived CDR1 and CDR2 are SGDLS and YYNGEE. DNA for the CDR3: TGTGCCAGCAGCGTAGGGGAGGGGGCCACAGATACGCAGTATTTT. Translating it yields CASSVGEGATDTQYF.

The genes are TRBV7-9 and TRBJ1-1, with 7 nucleotides matching TRBD1. There are 14 residues in the CDR3. Germline V gene lookup returns CDR1 SEHNR and CDR2 FQNEAQ (reference sequence). With 5 bases clipped from V and 0 bases from J, the junction kept 3 bases outside the gene matches. The CDR3 bases are TGTGCCAGCAGCGAGGGGGCCATGAACACTGAAGCTTTCTTT. Translated, it gives CASSEGAMNTEAFF. The full variable domain, in which reference TRBV7-9 and TRBJ1-1 provide the parts outside the CDR3, is DTGVSQNPRHKITKRGQNVTFRCDPISEHNRLYWYRQTLGQGPEFLTYFQNEAQLEKSRLLSDRFSAERPKGSFSTLEIQRTEQGDSAMYLCASSEGAMNTEAFFGQGTRLTVV.

The rearrangement links TRBV28 to TRBJ1-2; no clear D gene. Germline V gene sequence: CDR1 MDHEN, CDR2 SYDVKM. V lost 5 bases and J 5 bases, leaving 6 bases between the germline ends. CDR3 length: 11 amino acids. DNA for the CDR3: TGTGCCAGCAGTCCCGGGTATGGCTACACCTTC. This encodes CASSPGYGYTF.

The J gene is TRBJ1-5, the V gene TRBV6-6; D uncertain. In germline, CDR1 is MNHNY, CDR2 SVGAGI (reference sequence). This CDR3 contains 13 residues. V was pared by 7 bases and J by 0 bases, with 7 bases between. The CDR3 DNA sequence: TGTGCCAGCAAGCAGCTTAGCAATCAGCCCCAGCATTTT. It yields the protein CASKQLSNQPQHF.

The J gene is TRBJ2-1, the V gene TRBV6-1, with 10 bases fitting TRBD2. Looked up from germline, CDR1 is MNHNS and CDR2 is SASEGT. The CDR3 covers 15 residues. Unmatched junction bases numbered 2, after V lost 5 bases and J lost 1 base. In nucleotides, the CDR3 is TGTGCCAGCAGTTTTAGCGGGAGGTCCTACAATGAGCAGTTCTTC. This codes for CASSFSGRSYNEQFF.

The V call is TRBV18, the J call TRBJ2-7, with 7 bases matching TRBD1. From germline, CDR1 is KGHSH and CDR2 LQKENI. With V trimmed by 6 bases and J by 5 bases, 7 bases remained unmatched. The CDR3 has 13 amino acids. CDR3 sequence reads: CASSQAQGHEQYF. For the CDR3, the DNA is TGTGCCAGCTCCCAAGCACAGGGGCACGAGCAGTACTTC.

This chain links TRBV6-5 with TRBJ2-6; D possibly corresponds to TRBD2 (7 bases). In germline, CDR1 is MNHEY, CDR2 SVGAGI. The CDR3 contains 15 residues. Trimming removed 5 bases from V and 2 bases from J, with 10 bases in between. CDR3: CASSTGRAGANVLTF. The CDR3 region has the DNA TGTGCCAGCAGTACAGGGAGGGCTGGGGCCAACGTCCTGACTTTC.

The chain carries TRBV7-9 and TRBJ2-3; D is ambiguous. Germline V CDR1 and CDR2: SEHNR, FQNEAQ (reference sequence). The CDR3 is made up of 13 amino acids. V was shortened by 4 bases and J by 1 base, with 6 bases between the two germline ends. CDR3 in amino acids: CASSSSGTDTQYF. As DNA, the CDR3 is TGTGCCAGCAGCTCATCTGGCACAGATACGCAGTATTTT.

This clone has a single count. The V gene is TRBV7-2, the J gene TRBJ2-6; tentative D call: TRBD2 (6 bases). This CDR3 is built from 16 residues. The germline V gene encodes CDR1 SGHTA and CDR2 FQGNSA. V lost 5 bases and J lost 4, with 15 bases in between. CDR3 protein: CASSPGLLRGANVLTF. In DNA form, the CDR3 reads TGTGCCAGCAGCCCGGGACTTCTGCGGGGGGCCAACGTCCTGACTTTC.

The chain carries TRBV11-2 and TRBJ1-6, with 9 positions matching TRBD1. The germline V gene has CDR1 SGHAT and CDR2 FQNNGV. With 3 bases clipped from V and 7 bases from J, the junction kept 4 bases outside the gene matches. CDR3 length: 15 amino acids. The CDR3 DNA is TGTGCCAGCAGCTTTACCGGGACAGGGAATTCACCCCTCCACTTT. It encodes CASSFTGTGNSPLHF.